This TCR beta chain was obtained from a study of shared clonotypes between healthy human individuals. The study's findings and limits: Estimated clonotype richness was generally higher in naive than memory subsets.

The CDR3 covers 14 residues. Trimming at V came to 6 bases and at J to 8 bases, leaving 9 bases not matched to a gene. CDR1 is MNHEY, CDR2 SVGAGI, per germline. The assay ran at deep level. Evenly divided among several immunoSEQ plates was the genomic DNA of each subset. Sequenced by immunoSEQ multiplex PCR; TCRdb stores in-frame clones only, minus some. The sample yields 650,000 to 700,000 clones, 90% seen once. This clone was seen once. What it binds is unknown. CD8 memory pooled CD45RO+ cells and CCR7-negative CD45RA+ TemRA cells. What was sequenced was memory CD8+ T cells from PBMCs. Subset indicated: CD45RO+ cells pooled with CCR7-negative TemRA cells. The chain employs TRBV6-5 and TRBJ2-1; 8 bases match TRBD2. The sequence was collected from a man between 18 and 29 years old in good health. Some clones in this sample may be carry-over from other donors' samples. The CDR3 DNA reads as TGTGCCAGCAGCGATAGCGGGAATCTCGATGAGCAGTTCTTC. As protein: CASSDSGNLDEQFF.